This TCR beta chain was captured by sequencing in a study of blood T cell repertoires in COVID-19. About the research overall: The origin of the acute and convalescent COVID-19 samples was the United States, Italy and Spain. T cells, B-cell-depleted T cells, or PBMCs provided the cDNA or gDNA that served as material.

The germline V gene has CDR1 GTSNPN and CDR2 SVGIG (reference sequence). Trimming cost V 2 bases and J 0 bases, with 7 bases left between them. This CDR3 contains 13 residues. Study processing details: Reference gene primer amplification yielded estimated nucleated cell counts. Sequencing was performed with immunoSEQ multiplex PCR; in TCRdb, only in-frame clones are kept and a portion is missing. V, J and clone size are those of that table, while D and trimming were read from the DNA. The repertoire holds around 300,000 clones, roughly 85% seen once, with roughly 7.8% in the top ten. This chain joins TRBV30 and TRBJ1-1; D uncertain. The specimen was peripheral blood. This receptor was obtained from a human donor in a cohort sampled during active COVID-19. CDR3 DNA: TGTGCCTGGAGTTATAATATGAACACTGAAGCTTTCTTT. Protein: CAWSYNMNTEAFF.